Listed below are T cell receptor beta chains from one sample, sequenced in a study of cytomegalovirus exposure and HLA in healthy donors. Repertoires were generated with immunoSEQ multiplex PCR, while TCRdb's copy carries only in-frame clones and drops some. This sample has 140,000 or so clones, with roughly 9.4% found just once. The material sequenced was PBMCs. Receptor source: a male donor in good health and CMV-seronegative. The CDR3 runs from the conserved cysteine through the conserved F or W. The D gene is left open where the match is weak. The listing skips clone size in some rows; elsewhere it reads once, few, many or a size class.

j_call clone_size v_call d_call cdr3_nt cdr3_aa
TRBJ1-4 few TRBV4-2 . TGTGCCAGCAGCCCAAATACAGGGAAAAATGAAAAACTGTTTTTT CASSPNTGKNEKLFF
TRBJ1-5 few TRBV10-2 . TGCGCCAGCAGTGTCCTATACCGAGAGGATTCCAATCAGCCCCAGCATTTT CASSVLYREDSNQPQHF
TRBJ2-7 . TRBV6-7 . TGTGCCAGCAGTTACTCGATGGGTCCATCTGAGAGGGAGCAGTACTTC CASSYSMGPSEREQYF
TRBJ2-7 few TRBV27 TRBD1 TGTGCCAGCAGGGAGTGGACAGGGGGCATGGAGCAGTACTTC CASREWTGGMEQYF
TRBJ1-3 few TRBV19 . TGTGCCAGTAGCCCCTTCTCTGGAAACACCATATATTTT CASSPFSGNTIYF
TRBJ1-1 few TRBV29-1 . TGCAGCGTGGGAGGAGGGGTGGGCACTGAAGCTTTCTTT CSVGGGVGTEAFF
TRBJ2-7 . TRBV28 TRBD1 TGTGCCAGCACCCTATCGCCGCTCCGGGACAGGGGCTACGAGCAGTACTTC CASTLSPLRDRGYEQYF
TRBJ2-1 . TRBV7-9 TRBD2 TGTGCCAGCAGCTTAGCCCGGGGGGGCTTCAGCTCCTACAATGAGCAGTTCTTC CASSLARGGFSSYNEQFF
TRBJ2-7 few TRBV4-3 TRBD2 TGCGCCAGCAGCTCCGGACTAGCGGGACCCTACGAGCAGTACTTC CASSSGLAGPYEQYF
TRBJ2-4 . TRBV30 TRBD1 TGTGCCTGGAGTCGGGACAGGGCGTTCTTAGCCAAAAACATTCAGTACTTC CAWSRDRAFLAKNIQYF
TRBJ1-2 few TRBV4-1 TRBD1 TGCGCCAGCAGCCCAGGACAGGGAATCGACTATGGCTACACCTTC CASSPGQGIDYGYTF